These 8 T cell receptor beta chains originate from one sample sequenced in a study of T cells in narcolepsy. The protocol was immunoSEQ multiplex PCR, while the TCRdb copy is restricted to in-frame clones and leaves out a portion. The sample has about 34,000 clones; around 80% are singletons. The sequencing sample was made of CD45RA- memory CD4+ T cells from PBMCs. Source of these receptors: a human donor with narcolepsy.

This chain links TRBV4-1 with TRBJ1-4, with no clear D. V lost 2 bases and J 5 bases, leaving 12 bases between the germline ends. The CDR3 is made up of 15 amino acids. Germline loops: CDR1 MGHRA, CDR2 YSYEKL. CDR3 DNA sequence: TGCGCCAGCAGCCAACCGACTGGCCTCAATGAAAAACTGTTTTTT. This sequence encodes CASSQPTGLNEKLFF.

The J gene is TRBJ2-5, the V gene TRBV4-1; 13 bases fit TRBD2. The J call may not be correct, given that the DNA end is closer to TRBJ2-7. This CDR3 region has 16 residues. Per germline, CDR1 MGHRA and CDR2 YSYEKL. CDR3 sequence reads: CASSKGLAGPTYEQYF. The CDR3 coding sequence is TGCGCCAGCAGCAAGGGACTAGCGGGACCGACCTACGAGCAGTACTTC.

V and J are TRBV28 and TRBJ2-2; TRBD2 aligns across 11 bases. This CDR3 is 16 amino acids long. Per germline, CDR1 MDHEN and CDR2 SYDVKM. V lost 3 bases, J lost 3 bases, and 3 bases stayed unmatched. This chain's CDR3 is CASSLLLAGDTGELFF. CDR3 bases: TGTGCCAGCAGTTTGTTACTAGCGGGAGACACCGGGGAGCTGTTTTTT.

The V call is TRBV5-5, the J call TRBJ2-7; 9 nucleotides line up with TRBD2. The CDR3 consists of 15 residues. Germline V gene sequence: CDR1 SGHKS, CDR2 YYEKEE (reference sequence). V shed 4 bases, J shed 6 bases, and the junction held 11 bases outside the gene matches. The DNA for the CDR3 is TGTGCCAGCAGCCCGGGGCGGGAGGGTTTCTCCGAGCAGTACTTC. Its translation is CASSPGREGFSEQYF.

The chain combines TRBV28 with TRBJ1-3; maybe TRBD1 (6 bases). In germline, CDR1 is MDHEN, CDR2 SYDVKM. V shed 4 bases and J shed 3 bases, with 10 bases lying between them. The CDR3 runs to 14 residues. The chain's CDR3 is CASSSGGLGNTIYF. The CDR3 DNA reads TGTGCCAGCAGTTCGGGGGGGCTTGGAAACACCATATATTTT. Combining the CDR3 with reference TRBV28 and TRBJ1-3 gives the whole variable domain DVKVTQSSRYLVKRTGEKVFLECVQDMDHENMFWYRQDPGLGLRLIYFSYDVKMKEKGDIPEGYSVSREKKERFSLILESASTNQTSMYLCASSSGGLGNTIYFGEGSWLTVV.

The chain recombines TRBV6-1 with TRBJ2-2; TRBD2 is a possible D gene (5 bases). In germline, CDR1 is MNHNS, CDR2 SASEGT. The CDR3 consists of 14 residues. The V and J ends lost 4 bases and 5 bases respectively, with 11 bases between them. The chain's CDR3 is CASSVTGKTGELFF. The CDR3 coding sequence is TGTGCCAGCAGTGTGACGGGAAAAACCGGGGAGCTGTTTTTT.

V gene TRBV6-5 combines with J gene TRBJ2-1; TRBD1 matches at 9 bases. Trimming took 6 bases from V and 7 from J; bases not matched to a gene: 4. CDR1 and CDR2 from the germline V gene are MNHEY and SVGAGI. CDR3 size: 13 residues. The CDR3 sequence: CASREGQGNEQFF. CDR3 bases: TGTGCCAGCAGGGAGGGACAGGGTAATGAGCAGTTCTTC.

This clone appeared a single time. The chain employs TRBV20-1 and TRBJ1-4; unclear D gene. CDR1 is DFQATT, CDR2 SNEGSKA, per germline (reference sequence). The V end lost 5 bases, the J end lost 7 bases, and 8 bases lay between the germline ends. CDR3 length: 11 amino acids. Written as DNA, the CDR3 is TGCAGTGCTGAGACGGTTGAAAAACTGTTTTTT. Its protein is CSAETVEKLFF.